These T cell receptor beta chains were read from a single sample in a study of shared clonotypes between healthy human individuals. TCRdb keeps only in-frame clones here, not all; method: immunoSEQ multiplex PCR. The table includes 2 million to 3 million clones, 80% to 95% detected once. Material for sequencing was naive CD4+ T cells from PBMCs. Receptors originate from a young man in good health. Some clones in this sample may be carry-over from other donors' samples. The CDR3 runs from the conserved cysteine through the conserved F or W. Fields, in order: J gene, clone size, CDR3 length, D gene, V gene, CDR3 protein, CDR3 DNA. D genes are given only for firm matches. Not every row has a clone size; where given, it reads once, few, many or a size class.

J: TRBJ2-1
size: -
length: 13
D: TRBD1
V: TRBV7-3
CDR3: CASSIHRDSVKFF
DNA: TGTGCCAGCAGCATCCACCGGGACAGCGTGAAGTTCTTC

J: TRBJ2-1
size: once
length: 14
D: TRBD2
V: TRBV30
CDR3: CAWDRDYSYNEQFF
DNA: TGTGCCTGGGACCGGGACTACTCCTACAATGAGCAGTTCTTC

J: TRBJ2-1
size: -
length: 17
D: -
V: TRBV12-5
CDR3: CASGWALAPSSYNEQFF
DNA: TGTGCTAGTGGTTGGGCATTGGCACCTAGCTCCTACAATGAGCAGTTCTTC

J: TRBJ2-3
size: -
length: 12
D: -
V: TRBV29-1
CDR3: CSVGHGGDTQYF
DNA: TGCAGCGTTGGACACGGCGGGGATACGCAGTATTTT

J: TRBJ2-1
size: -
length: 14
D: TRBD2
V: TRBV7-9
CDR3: CASRTGTTHNEQFF
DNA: TGTGCCAGCAGAACCGGGACTACACACAATGAGCAGTTCTTC

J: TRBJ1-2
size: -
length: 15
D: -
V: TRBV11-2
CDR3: CASSLAGGGRRGYTF
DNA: TGTGCCAGCAGCTTAGCCGGAGGAGGGCGTCGAGGCTACACCTTC

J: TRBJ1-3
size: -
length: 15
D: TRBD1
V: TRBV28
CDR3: CASSSRTGGGNTIYF
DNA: TGTGCCAGCAGTTCCCGGACAGGCGGGGGAAACACCATATATTTT

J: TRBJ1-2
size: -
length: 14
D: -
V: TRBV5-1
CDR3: CASSSLQGFDGYTF
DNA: TGCGCCAGCAGCTCCCTACAGGGCTTCGATGGCTACACCTTC

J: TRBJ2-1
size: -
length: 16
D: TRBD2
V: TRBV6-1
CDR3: CASSEVLAGGGREQFF
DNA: TGTGCCAGCAGTGAAGTTTTAGCGGGAGGGGGACGAGAGCAGTTCTTC

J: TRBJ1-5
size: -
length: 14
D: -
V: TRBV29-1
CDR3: CSVEEGRGDQPQHF
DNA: TGCAGCGTTGAGGAGGGGCGAGGGGATCAGCCCCAGCATTTT

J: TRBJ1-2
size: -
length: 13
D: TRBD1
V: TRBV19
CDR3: CASSSGQNYGYTF
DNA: TGTGCCAGTAGTTCGGGACAGAACTATGGCTACACCTTC

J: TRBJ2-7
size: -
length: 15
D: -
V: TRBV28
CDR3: CAIARIGQATYEQYF
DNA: TGTGCCATCGCCCGGATAGGGCAGGCAACCTACGAGCAGTACTTC

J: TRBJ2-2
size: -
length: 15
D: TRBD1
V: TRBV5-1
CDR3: CASSLGQASTGELFF
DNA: TGCGCCAGCAGCCTAGGACAGGCATCCACCGGGGAGCTGTTTTTT

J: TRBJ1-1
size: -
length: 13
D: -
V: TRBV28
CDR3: CASSSPGNTEAFF
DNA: TGTGCCAGCAGTTCCCCAGGGAACACTGAAGCTTTCTTT

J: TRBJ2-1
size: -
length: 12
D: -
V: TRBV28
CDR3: CASSSSGHEQFF
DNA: TGTGCCAGCAGTTCCTCCGGCCATGAGCAGTTCTTC

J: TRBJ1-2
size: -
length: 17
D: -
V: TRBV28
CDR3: CASSSLNVGASGYGYTF
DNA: TGTGCCAGCAGTTCATTGAACGTGGGGGCCAGCGGCTATGGCTACACCTTC

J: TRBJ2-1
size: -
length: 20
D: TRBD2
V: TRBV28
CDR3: CASSPWAWTSGGYSYNEQFF
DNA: TGTGCCAGCAGCCCTTGGGCCTGGACTAGCGGGGGGTACTCCTACAATGAGCAGTTCTTC

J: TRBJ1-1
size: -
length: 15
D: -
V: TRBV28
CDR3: CASSLPQSVATEAFF
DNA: TGTGCCAGCAGTTTACCCCAGTCGGTTGCCACTGAAGCTTTCTTT

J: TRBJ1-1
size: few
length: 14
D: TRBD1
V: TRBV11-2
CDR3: CASSSRTGETEAFF
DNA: TGTGCCAGCAGCTCGAGGACAGGGGAGACTGAAGCTTTCTTT

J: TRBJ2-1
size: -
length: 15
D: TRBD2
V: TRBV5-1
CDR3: CASSLEASGYNEQFF
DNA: TGCGCCAGCAGCTTGGAGGCTAGCGGGTACAATGAGCAGTTCTTC

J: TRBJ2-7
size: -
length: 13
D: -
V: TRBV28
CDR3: CASSTTGPYEQYF
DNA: TGTGCCAGCAGCACAACAGGGCCCTACGAGCAGTACTTC

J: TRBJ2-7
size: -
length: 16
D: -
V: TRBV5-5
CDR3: CASSLLGAASPYEQYF
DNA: TGTGCCAGCAGCTTGTTAGGGGCCGCTAGCCCCTACGAGCAGTACTTC

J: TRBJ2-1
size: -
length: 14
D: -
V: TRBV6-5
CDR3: CASTGARGHNEQFF
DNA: TGTGCCAGCACTGGGGCTCGGGGTCACAATGAGCAGTTCTTC

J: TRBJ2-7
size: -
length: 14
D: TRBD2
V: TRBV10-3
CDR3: CAISDLREGLEQYF
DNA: TGTGCCATCAGTGACTTGCGGGAGGGCCTTGAGCAGTACTTC

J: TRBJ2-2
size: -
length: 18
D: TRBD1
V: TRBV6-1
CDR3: CASSDTIKGQANTGELFF
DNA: TGTGCCAGCAGTGACACGATAAAAGGACAGGCGAACACCGGGGAGCTGTTTTTT

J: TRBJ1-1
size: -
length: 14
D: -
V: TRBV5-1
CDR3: CASRVGTMNTEAFF
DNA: TGCGCCAGCAGGGTCGGCACTATGAACACTGAAGCTTTCTTT

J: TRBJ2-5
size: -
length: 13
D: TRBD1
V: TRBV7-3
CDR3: CASSSRGPETQYF
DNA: TGTGCCAGCAGCTCCAGGGGGCCCGAGACCCAGTACTTC

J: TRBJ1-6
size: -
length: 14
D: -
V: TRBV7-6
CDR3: CASKAGRVNSPLHF
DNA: TGTGCCAGCAAGGCGGGCCGGGTTAATTCACCCCTCCACTTT

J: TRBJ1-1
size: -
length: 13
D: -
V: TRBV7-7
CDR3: CASSLGQNTEAFF
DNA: TGTGCCAGCAGCTTAGGACAGAACACTGAAGCTTTCTTT

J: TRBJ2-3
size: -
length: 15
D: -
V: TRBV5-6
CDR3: CASSSLSGMTDTQYF
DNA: TGTGCCAGCAGCTCTCTCTCGGGAATGACAGATACGCAGTATTTT

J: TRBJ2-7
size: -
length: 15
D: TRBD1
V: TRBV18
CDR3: CASSEWTGGGNEQYF
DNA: TGTGCCAGCTCAGAGTGGACAGGGGGCGGAAACGAGCAGTACTTC

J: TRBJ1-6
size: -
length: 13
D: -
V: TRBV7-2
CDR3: CASSSGPDSPLHF
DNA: TGTGCCAGCAGCTCAGGGCCCGATTCACCCCTCCACTTT

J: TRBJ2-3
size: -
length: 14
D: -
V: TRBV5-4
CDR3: CASSPGLSTDTQYF
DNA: TGTGCCAGCAGCCCAGGGCTGAGCACAGATACGCAGTATTTT

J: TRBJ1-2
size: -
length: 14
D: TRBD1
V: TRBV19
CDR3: CASSIGGGAYGYTF
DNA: TGTGCCAGTAGTATAGGAGGGGGCGCCTATGGCTACACCTTC

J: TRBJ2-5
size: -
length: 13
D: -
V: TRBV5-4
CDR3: CASSFPGIETQYF
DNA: TGTGCCAGCAGCTTCCCGGGCATAGAGACCCAGTACTTC

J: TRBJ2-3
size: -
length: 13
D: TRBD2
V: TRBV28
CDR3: CASSLASGDTQYF
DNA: TGTGCCAGCAGTTTGGCTAGCGGAGATACGCAGTATTTT